The clone carrying this T cell receptor beta chain was found many times. The antigen is undetermined. As for time point: sample taken at primary tumor resection. This entry comes from a study of spatial heterogeneity in lung cancer. About the study: The study found that TCR transcript counts in tumor regions correlated strongly with a matched bulk RNA-seq T cell module score. Study findings and constraints: Ubiquitous expanded TCR counts tracked ubiquitous nonsynonymous mutations, and regional counts tracked regional ones. It was found that expanded intratumoral alpha and beta TCR counts tracked tumor mutation counts.

TCR cDNA molecules each had a unique molecular identifier. TCRdb re-analysed the 5' RACE reads in MiXCR, keeping a single row per CDR3 protein. This sample has more than 25,000 distinct CDR3 sequences; about 6.6% occur once, and the top ten carry roughly 22%. CDR3 length: 16 residues. V was trimmed by 3 bases and J by 2 bases, leaving 17 bases between them. Germline loops: CDR1 SEHNR, CDR2 FQNEAQ (reference sequence). The V call is TRBV7-9, the J call TRBJ2-7; the D is unclear. The sequence came from a male donor with early-stage non-small cell lung cancer. The sample was lung tumor tissue, taken at surgery. This chain's CDR3 is CASSFMMMTDTYEQYF. CDR3 coding DNA: TGTGCCAGCAGCTTTATGATGATGACTGATACCTACGAGCAGTACTTC.